Following are 18 T cell receptor beta chains from one sample sequenced in a study of T cells after yellow fever vaccination. TCRdb analysed the 5' RACE reads with MiXCR anew, one entry per CDR3 protein. Among some 550,000 distinct CDR3 sequences listed, 15% to 20% were seen once. The sequencing used PBMCs, collected 15 days after the yellow fever booster vaccination. The receptors derive from a man younger than 40 who received the YFV17D yellow fever vaccine.

This clonotype came up a few times. This sequence joins TRBV6-5 and TRBJ2-3; the D gene is possibly TRBD2 (5 bases). Trimming stripped 2 bases from V and 4 bases from J, with 10 bases between. There are 14 residues in the CDR3. Germline assignment: CDR1 MNHEY and CDR2 SVGAGI. The CDR3 sequence is CASSYQTDSDTQYF. DNA of the CDR3: TGTGCCAGCAGTTACCAGACGGACTCAGATACGCAGTATTTT.

This chain links TRBV5-6 with TRBJ2-1, with 10 bases matching TRBD2. With V trimmed by 4 bases and J by 8 bases, 3 bases remained unmatched. Germline values: CDR1 SGHDT, CDR2 YYEEEE. There are 13 residues in the CDR3. CDR3 in amino acids: CASSGTSAYEQFF. CDR3 in DNA: TGTGCCAGCAGCGGGACTAGCGCCTATGAGCAGTTCTTC.

The gene calls are TRBV5-1 and TRBJ2-2, with 7 bases aligning to TRBD2. CDR3 length: 16 amino acids. V gave up 5 bases and J gave up 4 bases; unmatched junction bases: 11. Germline assignment: CDR1 SGHRS and CDR2 YFSETQ. CDR3 region: CASSKTTSVATGELFF. The CDR3 DNA reads as TGCGCCAGCAGTAAGACAACTAGCGTGGCCACCGGGGAGCTGTTTTTT.

J is TRBJ2-2 and V is TRBV5-1; the D is unclear. The germline CDR1 and CDR2 sequences are SGHRS and YFSETQ. Trimming removed 1 base from V and 4 bases from J, with 8 bases in between. The CDR3 consists of 14 residues. The CDR3 region has the DNA TGCGCCAGCAGCTTGTTATCCTCCACCGGGGAGCTGTTTTTT. This gives the protein CASSLLSSTGELFF.

The V gene is TRBV5-1, the J gene TRBJ2-7; D possibly corresponds to TRBD1 (5 bases). V was clipped by 4 bases and J by 2 bases, with 10 bases between them. The CDR3 length is 13 residues. The V gene's germline CDR1 is SGHRS and CDR2 YFSETQ. CDR3 nucleotide sequence: TGCGCCAGCAGCACCGGACATACCTACGAGCAGTACTTC. Amino acids: CASSTGHTYEQYF.

The chain couples TRBV20-1 to TRBJ2-1, with unresolved D. This CDR3 has 11 residues. Germline CDR1 and CDR2: DFQATT and SNEGSKA (reference sequence). V gave up 3 bases and J gave up 10 bases, with 10 bases separating them. The CDR3, as DNA: TGCAGTGCTAGGGTTGGTTGGGAGCAGTTCTTC. Protein sequence: CSARVGWEQFF.

The chain uses TRBV25-1 and TRBJ2-5, with D perhaps TRBD1 or TRBD2 (5 bases each). Trimming removed 1 base from V and 2 bases from J, with 14 bases in between. The CDR3 runs 16 residues. Germline CDR1 MGHDK, CDR2 SYGVNS. CDR3 amino acids: CASSESGRGDQETQYF. CDR3 sequence (DNA): TGTGCCAGCAGTGAATCGGGCCGGGGCGATCAAGAGACCCAGTACTTC.

This sequence joins TRBV6-5 and TRBJ2-7; possible D gene TRBD2, 6 bases. The CDR3 consists of 14 residues. CDR1 is MNHEY and CDR2 is SVGAGI in the germline V gene. The V end was cut by 8 bases, the J end by 3 bases, with 17 bases between. The CDR3 sequence is CASRSGTVLYEQYF. CDR3 DNA: TGTGCCAGCCGGAGTGGGACTGTTCTCTACGAGCAGTACTTC.

This clonotype has just a few counts. The CDR3, as DNA: TGTGCCAGCACCCCCTCGGGGTCACCCCTCCACTTT. Translating it yields CASTPSGSPLHF. The rearrangement joins TRBV7-9 to TRBJ1-6; the D is unclear. Between the trimmed V and J ends, which lost 7 bases and 10 bases, there was a span of 11 bases. This CDR3 region has 12 residues. The germline V gene encodes CDR1 SEHNR and CDR2 FQNEAQ (reference sequence).

This clonotype was seen only a few times. V and J are TRBV18 and TRBJ2-7; 8 bases map to TRBD2. This CDR3 is 14 amino acids long. CDR1 and CDR2 (germline): KGHSH, LQKENI. V was clipped by 2 bases and J by 6 bases; unmatched bases: 6. CDR3 sequence reads: CASSPNGRAGEQYF. CDR3 in DNA: TGTGCCAGCTCACCAAACGGGAGGGCCGGCGAGCAGTACTTC.

The V and J genes are TRBV24-1 and TRBJ2-3; TRBD2 aligns across 12 bases. Germline V gene sequence: CDR1 KGHDR, CDR2 SFDVKD. The ends lost 3 bases at V and 2 bases at J; junction bases unmatched: 11. This CDR3 is 19 amino acids long. Here the CDR3 DNA reads TGTGCCACCAGTGATCCAAGCCCTAGCGGGAGGGCCCCCACAGATACGCAGTATTTT. Protein product: CATSDPSPSGRAPTDTQYF.

CDR3 nucleotide sequence: TGTGCCAGCAGCTACCTGACAGCACCATACGAGCAGTACTTC. Translated: CASSYLTAPYEQYF. The rearrangement links TRBV7-8 to TRBJ2-7; weak D call: TRBD1 (5 bases). The V and J ends lost 4 bases and 4 bases respectively, with 14 bases between them. CDR3 size: 14 residues. CDR1 and CDR2 from the germline V gene are SGHVS and FQNEAQ.

This clonotype appeared a single time. This chain joins TRBV27 and TRBJ1-1; D gene uncertain. CDR1 and CDR2 from the germline V gene are MNHEY and SMNVEV (reference sequence). V was trimmed by 10 bases and J by 1 base, leaving 10 bases between them. The CDR3 is made up of 12 amino acids. CDR3 bases: TGTGCCACCTGGCATGGGAACACTGAAGCTTTCTTT. Its translation: CATWHGNTEAFF.

This clonotype showed up just a few times. The V gene is TRBV14, the J gene TRBJ2-7, with D possibly matching TRBD1 (6 bases). V lost 2 bases, J lost 6 bases, and 14 bases lay in between. Looked up from germline, CDR1 is SGHDN and CDR2 is FVKESK. The length of the CDR3 is 14 residues. CDR3 DNA sequence: TGTGCCAGCAGCCAAACAGGGTGGGGCGCCGAGCAGTACTTC. Translated: CASSQTGWGAEQYF. Using reference TRBV14 and TRBJ2-7 for the parts outside the CDR3, the full variable domain is EAGVTQFPSHSVIEKGQTVTLRCDPISGHDNLYWYRRVMGKEIKFLLHFVKESKQDESGMPNNRFLAERTGGTYSTLKVQPAELEDSGVYFCASSQTGWGAEQYFGPGTRLTVT.

The chain joins TRBV12-3 or TRBV12-4 to TRBJ1-4, with D possibly matching TRBD1 (5 bases). There are 14 residues in the CDR3. Trimming took off 4 bases at V and 7 bases at J, with 13 bases between the two ends. In DNA form, the CDR3 reads TGTGCCAGCAGTTCCGGGACTGATTTTGAAAAACTGTTTTTT. Translating gives CASSSGTDFEKLFF.

This clonotype was detected a few times. The rearrangement joins TRBV11-3 to TRBJ2-1, with D perhaps matching TRBD2 (6 bases). Germline CDR1 SGHNT, CDR2 YENEEA. The CDR3 is made up of 14 amino acids. The V end lost 5 bases, the J end lost 5 bases, and 13 bases lay between the germline ends. CDR3 DNA sequence: TGTGCCAGCAGCCGCGGGGTTACGGACAATGAGCAGTTCTTC. It yields the protein CASSRGVTDNEQFF.

CDR3 protein: CASSVNPSGGEQFF. The CDR3 DNA follows: TGTGCCAGCAGCGTAAATCCTTCAGGCGGTGAGCAGTTCTTC. V and J are TRBV9 and TRBJ2-1; D is undetermined. CDR1 is SGDLS and CDR2 is YYNGEE in the germline V gene. V lost 1 base, J lost 9 bases, and 14 bases lay in between. CDR3 size: 14 residues. Full variable domain (rest looked up from reference TRBV9 and TRBJ2-1): DSGVTQTPKHLITATGQRVTLRCSPRSGDLSVYWYQQSLDQGLQFLIQYYNGEERAKGNILERFSAQQFPDLHSELNLSSLELGDSALYFCASSVNPSGGEQFFGPGTRLTVL.

V and J are TRBV7-2 and TRBJ2-1; D gene uncertain. In germline, CDR1 is SGHTA, CDR2 FQGNSA. The CDR3 is 14 residues long. Trimming cost V 5 bases and J 2 bases, with 10 bases left between them. Written as DNA, the CDR3 is TGTGCCAGCAGCCCCCTCGTCACCTACAATGAGCAGTTCTTC. Its protein product is CASSPLVTYNEQFF.